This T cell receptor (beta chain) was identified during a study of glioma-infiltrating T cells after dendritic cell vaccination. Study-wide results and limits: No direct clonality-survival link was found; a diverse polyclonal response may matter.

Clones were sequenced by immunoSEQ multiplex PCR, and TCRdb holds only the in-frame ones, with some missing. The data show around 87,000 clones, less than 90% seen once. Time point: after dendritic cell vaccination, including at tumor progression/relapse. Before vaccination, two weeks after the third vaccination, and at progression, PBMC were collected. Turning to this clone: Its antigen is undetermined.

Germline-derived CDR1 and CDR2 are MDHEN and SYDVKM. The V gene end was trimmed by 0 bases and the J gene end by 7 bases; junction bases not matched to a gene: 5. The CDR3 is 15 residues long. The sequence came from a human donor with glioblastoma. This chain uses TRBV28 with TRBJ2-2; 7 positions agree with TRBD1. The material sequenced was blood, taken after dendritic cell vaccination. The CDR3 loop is CASSLWTGYNGELFF. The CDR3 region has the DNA TGTGCCAGCAGTTTATGGACAGGGTATAACGGGGAGCTGTTTTTT.